This TCR beta chain comes out of a study of cytomegalovirus exposure and HLA in healthy donors. About the study: Clustering assigned about four fifths of the roughly 370 genotyped donors to the Caucasian-associated ancestry cluster.

This CDR3 spans 16 amino acids. The V end was cut by 4 bases, the J end by 4 bases, with 15 bases between. The germline CDR1 and CDR2 sequences are SGHNT and YYREEE (reference sequence). Vbeta (60) and Jbeta (13) primers were used in the PCR. Assay: immunoSEQ multiplex PCR; the TCRdb copy retains only in-frame clones and omits some. In all, the sample yields roughly 220,000 clones. About this clone: Its antigen is undetermined.

Study-wide results and caveats: Reported performance of the classifier showed diagnosis of cytomegalovirus status with high specificity and sensitivity.

The receptor was derived from a girl aged 2 to 9 in good health and CMV-seropositive. The V gene is TRBV5-4, the J gene TRBJ2-6; TRBD2 might be the D (5 bases). Sequenced input: PBMCs. In DNA, the CDR3 is TGTGCCAGCAGCCAAACGGGATTTTCCGGGGCCAACGTCCTGACTTTC. It translates to CASSQTGFSGANVLTF. The full variable domain, its missing parts supplied by reference TRBV5-4 and TRBJ2-6, is ETGVTQSPTHLIKTRGQQVTLRCSSQSGHNTVSWYQQALGQGPQFIFQYYREEENGRGNFPPRFSGLQFPNYSSELNVNALELDDSALYLCASSQTGFSGANVLTFGAGSRLTVL.